This TCR beta chain was recovered during a study of T cell clonotyping in hematopoietic cell transplantation. Study overall: Recipients' pretransplant samples followed cytoreduction. The study, taken as a whole, reports: Higher Inverse Simpson Index values in graft donor and pretransplant recipient predicted broader posttransplant TCR diversity. Without cell sorting, CD4 versus CD8 contributions remain unresolved. Pathologically expanded recipient clonotypes increased progressively from day 30 to day 180 as diversity fell.

The sample's time point: recipient sample about 28 days before transplant, after cytoreduction. A remark on this clone: Its antigen is as yet unknown.

The data were produced by immunoSEQ multiplex PCR, yet TCRdb's version contains in-frame clones alone and is incomplete. The table shows 25,000 to 30,000 clones, with roughly 91% occurring only once. The CDR3 contains 16 residues. With V trimmed by 5 bases and J by 5 bases, 7 bases remained unmatched. Germline-derived CDR1 and CDR2 are SNHLY and FYNNEI. This clonotype originated in a man aged 50 to 60 with acute myeloid leukemia. Some clones in this sample may be carry-over from other donors' samples. V gene TRBV2 combines with J gene TRBJ2-1, with 12 bases aligning to TRBD2. Material: peripheral blood mononuclear cells, obtained before stem cell transplant. Here the CDR3 DNA reads TGTGCCAGCAGTAGCCGACTAGCGGGGGCCAACAATGAGCAGTTCTTC. This codes for CASSSRLAGANNEQFF.